Described below is a single T cell receptor (beta chain) sequence and its context. Assay: immunoSEQ multiplex PCR; the TCRdb copy retains only in-frame clones and omits some. The sample lists hundreds of thousands of clones; about 85% were seen once. This entry comes from a study of blood T cell repertoires in COVID-19. Whole-study context: The United States, Italy and Spain were the sources of the acute and convalescent COVID-19 samples. T cells, B-cell-depleted T cells, or PBMCs provided the cDNA or gDNA that served as material.

The CDR3 totals 12 residues. V was clipped by 5 bases and J by 5 bases; unmatched bases: 2. Participant age was roughly 18 to 100 years, and participants resided in 25 or so US areas. Those designated as exposed participants met a COVID-19 case within 2 weeks before study entry. The chain carries TRBV12-3 or TRBV12-4 and TRBJ1-2; 7 bases align to TRBD1. What was sequenced was PBMCs or T cells enriched from blood (not recorded which). The clonotype comes from a woman aged 25 to 39 who had been exposed to COVID-19. The CDR3 reads CASSTGAYGYTF. The CDR3 DNA reads as TGTGCCAGCAGTACAGGGGCTTATGGCTACACCTTC.